The rows below give T cell receptor beta chains drawn from one sample of a study of blood T cell repertoires in COVID-19. This table comes from immunoSEQ multiplex PCR, and its TCRdb copy is limited to in-frame clones, with some not included. Of hundreds of thousands of clones listed, 86% are singletons. Sequencing was performed on peripheral blood. The receptors stem from a woman aged 25 to 39 with active or convalescent COVID-19. Both conserved end residues are part of each CDR3. A D gene is named only where the DNA matches it firmly. Clone size is shown for a subset of rows, as once, few, many or a class of expanded clone.

J gene: TRBJ2-7
D gene: -
V gene: TRBV6-2/TRBV6-3
clone size: -
CDR3 length: 16
CDR3 DNA: TGTGCCAGCAGTTACTCGAGTGACTACACTCTCTACGAGCAGTACTTC
CDR3 protein: CASSYSSDYTLYEQYF

J gene: TRBJ1-6
D gene: -
V gene: TRBV19
clone size: -
CDR3 length: 16
CDR3 DNA: TGTGCCAGTAGTATAGACCTCGGGACTCCTAATTCACCCCTCCACTTT
CDR3 protein: CASSIDLGTPNSPLHF

J gene: TRBJ1-1
D gene: -
V gene: TRBV19
clone size: many
CDR3 length: 13
CDR3 DNA: TGTGCCAGTAGTATAAGCGAAGGCACTGAAGCTTTCTTT
CDR3 protein: CASSISEGTEAFF

J gene: TRBJ1-1
D gene: TRBD1
V gene: TRBV27
clone size: -
CDR3 length: 13
CDR3 DNA: TGTGCCAGCAGTCCCCTGACAGGGTTTGAAGCTTTCTTT
CDR3 protein: CASSPLTGFEAFF

J gene: TRBJ2-2
D gene: TRBD2
V gene: TRBV10-3
clone size: -
CDR3 length: 16
CDR3 DNA: TGTGCCATCAGGACTAGCGGGGGGGCGGTCACCGGGGAGCTGTTTTTT
CDR3 protein: CAIRTSGGAVTGELFF

J gene: TRBJ1-1
D gene: -
V gene: TRBV13
clone size: -
CDR3 length: 11
CDR3 DNA: TGTGCCAGCAGACGCCTTACAGGGGCTTTCTTT
CDR3 protein: CASRRLTGAFF

J gene: TRBJ1-5
D gene: TRBD1
V gene: TRBV19
clone size: -
CDR3 length: 16
CDR3 DNA: TGTGCCAGTAGTCCTAGGACAGGGGTCCTCAATCAGCCCCAGCATTTT
CDR3 protein: CASSPRTGVLNQPQHF

J gene: TRBJ1-4
D gene: TRBD1
V gene: TRBV5-4
clone size: -
CDR3 length: 16
CDR3 DNA: TGTGCCAGCAGCGACGGGCGGGACAGGGTGAATGAAAAACTGTTTTTT
CDR3 protein: CASSDGRDRVNEKLFF

J gene: TRBJ2-3
D gene: TRBD2
V gene: TRBV7-2
clone size: -
CDR3 length: 16
CDR3 DNA: TGTGCCAGCAGCCCCGTGCGGGAGTCCAGCACAGATACGCAGTATTTT
CDR3 protein: CASSPVRESSTDTQYF

J gene: TRBJ1-2
D gene: -
V gene: TRBV5-1
clone size: -
CDR3 length: 13
CDR3 DNA: TGCGCCAGCAGCTGGGGGCCTCAATATGGCTACACCTTC
CDR3 protein: CASSWGPQYGYTF

J gene: TRBJ1-2
D gene: -
V gene: TRBV6-5
clone size: -
CDR3 length: 14
CDR3 DNA: TGTGCCAGCAGTTCCCCCCGACAACTCTATGGCTACACCTTC
CDR3 protein: CASSSPRQLYGYTF

J gene: TRBJ2-1
D gene: -
V gene: TRBV3-1/TRBV3-2
clone size: -
CDR3 length: 16
CDR3 DNA: TGTGCCAGCAGCCAAGAAGTAACGGCCAGGGCCACTGAGCAGTTCTTC
CDR3 protein: CASSQEVTARATEQFF

J gene: TRBJ2-2
D gene: TRBD2
V gene: TRBV3-1/TRBV3-2
clone size: -
CDR3 length: 18
CDR3 DNA: TGTGCCAGCAGCATCCGACTAGCGGGAGAGTTAAGTACCGGGGAGCTGTTTTTT
CDR3 protein: CASSIRLAGELSTGELFF

J gene: TRBJ1-2
D gene: -
V gene: TRBV7-9
clone size: -
CDR3 length: 12
CDR3 DNA: TGTGCCAGCAGGGCGGCAGACTATGGCTACACCTTC
CDR3 protein: CASRAADYGYTF

J gene: TRBJ2-2
D gene: TRBD2
V gene: TRBV3-1/TRBV3-2
clone size: -
CDR3 length: 16
CDR3 DNA: TGTGCCAGCAGTATAGCGGGGGGGCCGGGCACCGGGGAGCTGTTTTTT
CDR3 protein: CASSIAGGPGTGELFF

J gene: TRBJ1-3
D gene: -
V gene: TRBV2
clone size: once
CDR3 length: 17
CDR3 DNA: TGTGCCAGCAGTGAATACGTACACTATATCTCTGGAAACACCATATATTTT
CDR3 protein: CASSEYVHYISGNTIYF

J gene: TRBJ2-1
D gene: TRBD2
V gene: TRBV27
clone size: -
CDR3 length: 17
CDR3 DNA: TGTGCCAGCAGTTCCTCGACTAGCGAAGGTTCCTACAATGAGCAGTTCTTC
CDR3 protein: CASSSSTSEGSYNEQFF

J gene: TRBJ1-2
D gene: TRBD1
V gene: TRBV19
clone size: -
CDR3 length: 16
CDR3 DNA: TGTGCCAGTATCCTAAGCGAGGGGGCGGTAGGCTATGGCTACACCTTC
CDR3 protein: CASILSEGAVGYGYTF

J gene: TRBJ2-7
D gene: -
V gene: TRBV11-3
clone size: -
CDR3 length: 13
CDR3 DNA: TGTGCCAGCAGCTCACAAGGGGGGGGCGAGCAGTACTTC
CDR3 protein: CASSSQGGGEQYF

J gene: TRBJ1-1
D gene: -
V gene: TRBV7-9
clone size: -
CDR3 length: 13
CDR3 DNA: TGTGCCAGCAGCTTCCGCGAGAACACTGAAGCTTTCTTT
CDR3 protein: CASSFRENTEAFF

J gene: TRBJ1-5
D gene: -
V gene: TRBV21-1
clone size: few
CDR3 length: 15
CDR3 DNA: TGTGCCAGCAGCCAGCCGGGACAGGGTTATCAGCCCCAGCATTTT
CDR3 protein: CASSQPGQGYQPQHF

J gene: TRBJ2-5
D gene: TRBD2
V gene: TRBV5-1
clone size: -
CDR3 length: 15
CDR3 DNA: TGCGCCAGCAGCTGGGGTAGCGGGAGCCAAGAGACCCAGTACTTC
CDR3 protein: CASSWGSGSQETQYF

J gene: TRBJ2-5
D gene: -
V gene: TRBV3-1/TRBV3-2
clone size: -
CDR3 length: 14
CDR3 DNA: TGTGCCAGCAGTTCGGGACTTCTCCAAGAGACCCAGTACTTC
CDR3 protein: CASSSGLLQETQYF

J gene: TRBJ2-7
D gene: -
V gene: TRBV11-2
clone size: -
CDR3 length: 11
CDR3 DNA: TGTGCCAGCAGCGTTAGAGGTGAGCAGTACTTC
CDR3 protein: CASSVRGEQYF

J gene: TRBJ1-2
D gene: TRBD1
V gene: TRBV13
clone size: -
CDR3 length: 16
CDR3 DNA: TGTGCCAGCAGCTTAGGGAACGACAGGGGGCACTATGGCTACACCTTC
CDR3 protein: CASSLGNDRGHYGYTF

J gene: TRBJ2-6
D gene: -
V gene: TRBV7-7
clone size: -
CDR3 length: 18
CDR3 DNA: TGTGCCAGCAGCTTATTTTTGCGGGGTAGTGCGGGGGCCAACGTCCTGACTTTC
CDR3 protein: CASSLFLRGSAGANVLTF

J gene: TRBJ1-2
D gene: -
V gene: TRBV19
clone size: -
CDR3 length: 14
CDR3 DNA: TGTGCCAGTACCCTCGGGGGGCCCGTCTATGGCTACACCTTC
CDR3 protein: CASTLGGPVYGYTF

J gene: TRBJ1-2
D gene: TRBD1
V gene: TRBV12-3/TRBV12-4
clone size: -
CDR3 length: 13
CDR3 DNA: TGTGCCAGCAGTTGGACAGGGAACGTTGGCTACACCTTC
CDR3 protein: CASSWTGNVGYTF

J gene: TRBJ2-5
D gene: -
V gene: TRBV5-1
clone size: -
CDR3 length: 16
CDR3 DNA: TGCGCCAGCAGCTCAACCACAGGCCGGGTCGGGGAGACCCAGTACTTC
CDR3 protein: CASSSTTGRVGETQYF

J gene: TRBJ1-2
D gene: -
V gene: TRBV28
clone size: few
CDR3 length: 13
CDR3 DNA: TGTGCCAGCAGTTTATTATCCGCGAATGGCTACACCTTC
CDR3 protein: CASSLLSANGYTF

J gene: TRBJ2-3
D gene: TRBD1
V gene: TRBV19
clone size: -
CDR3 length: 15
CDR3 DNA: TGTGCCAGTAGTCTCGGACAGGGTGTCCCAGATACGCAGTATTTT
CDR3 protein: CASSLGQGVPDTQYF

J gene: TRBJ1-3
D gene: -
V gene: TRBV10-2
clone size: -
CDR3 length: 16
CDR3 DNA: TGCGCCAGCAGTGAACAGGGCAGGAACTCTGGAAACACCATATATTTT
CDR3 protein: CASSEQGRNSGNTIYF

J gene: TRBJ1-2
D gene: -
V gene: TRBV5-1
clone size: -
CDR3 length: 15
CDR3 DNA: TGCGCCAGCAGCTTGGCTTCCGGGGGAGGCCATGGCTACACCTTC
CDR3 protein: CASSLASGGGHGYTF

J gene: TRBJ2-5
D gene: TRBD1
V gene: TRBV11-2
clone size: -
CDR3 length: 14
CDR3 DNA: TGTGCCAGCAGCTCACAGGGGTCCCAAGAGACCCAGTACTTC
CDR3 protein: CASSSQGSQETQYF

J gene: TRBJ2-7
D gene: TRBD1
V gene: TRBV19
clone size: -
CDR3 length: 14
CDR3 DNA: TGTGCCAGTAACAGGGGCCGAGGGGTGTACGAGCAGTACTTC
CDR3 protein: CASNRGRGVYEQYF

J gene: TRBJ1-2
D gene: -
V gene: TRBV2
clone size: -
CDR3 length: 12
CDR3 DNA: TGTGCCAGCAGTGAATTGGCCGCTGGCTACACCTTC
CDR3 protein: CASSELAAGYTF

J gene: TRBJ2-7
D gene: TRBD2
V gene: TRBV4-1
clone size: -
CDR3 length: 19
CDR3 DNA: TGCGCCAGCAGCCAAGGAACCCCCCTTAGCGGGGGACTTTCCTACGAGCAGTACTTC
CDR3 protein: CASSQGTPLSGGLSYEQYF

J gene: TRBJ1-6
D gene: -
V gene: TRBV6-1
clone size: -
CDR3 length: 16
CDR3 DNA: TGTGCCAGCAGTGAGTACCCTGAGGGGGATAATTCACCCCTCCACTTT
CDR3 protein: CASSEYPEGDNSPLHF

J gene: TRBJ1-5
D gene: -
V gene: TRBV27
clone size: -
CDR3 length: 14
CDR3 DNA: TGTGCCAGCAGTTATAAGGGGCCGCCTCAGCCCCAGCATTTT
CDR3 protein: CASSYKGPPQPQHF

J gene: TRBJ2-2
D gene: TRBD2
V gene: TRBV6-4
clone size: -
CDR3 length: 15
CDR3 DNA: TGTGCCAGCAGTGACGGGACGGGGGGCACCGGGGAGCTGTTTTTT
CDR3 protein: CASSDGTGGTGELFF

J gene: TRBJ1-2
D gene: -
V gene: TRBV4-1
clone size: few
CDR3 length: 15
CDR3 DNA: TGCGCCAGCAGCCCCGGCGGGGGGGAGACCTATGGCTACACCTTC
CDR3 protein: CASSPGGGETYGYTF

J gene: TRBJ2-6
D gene: TRBD2
V gene: TRBV19
clone size: -
CDR3 length: 15
CDR3 DNA: TGTGCCAGTAGTATCGGGGGGACTGGGGCCAACGTCCTGACTTTC
CDR3 protein: CASSIGGTGANVLTF